Below are 25 T cell receptor beta chains sequenced from a single sample in a study of T-cell reconstitution after alpha-beta-depleted transplantation in children. A TCRbeta library incorporating unique molecular identifiers was prepared. TCRdb ran MiXCR on the PCR reads and lists one entry per CDR3 protein. The repertoire has more than 200,000 distinct CDR3 sequences, about 26% of them found once; the top ten carry roughly 2.5%. The sample was PBMCs, taken before TCRalphabeta/CD19-depleted stem cell transplant. The receptors were gathered from a girl aged 2-10 years with Fanconi anemia, due to receive a stem cell transplant.

Comments on this clonotype: This sequence may be a read error, since a much larger clone differs from it by one base. The gene calls are TRBV29-1 and TRBJ2-7; D possibly corresponds to TRBD1 (5 bases). This CDR3 has 13 amino acids. The ends were cut back, 4 bases at V and 4 bases at J, with 14 bases in the middle. Germline assignment: CDR1 SQVTM and CDR2 ANQGSEA. The CDR3 region has the DNA TGCAGCGTTGTTTACCAGGGAATATACGAGCAGTACTTC. Amino acids: CSVVYQGIYEQYF.

The sample holds a few counts of this clonotype. This chain links TRBV11-2 with TRBJ2-1; 9 nucleotides align to TRBD2. J lost 4 bases, V lost 4 bases, and 14 bases had no gene match. Germline CDR1 reads SGHAT; CDR2 reads FQNNGV. The CDR3 runs 18 residues. The CDR3 loop reads CASSSPHAASGAYNEQFF. CDR3 DNA: TGTGCCAGCAGCTCCCCCCATGCGGCTAGCGGGGCGTACAATGAGCAGTTCTTC.

The rearrangement uses TRBV6-5 and TRBJ2-3; D not resolved. V lost 6 bases, J lost 7 bases, and 11 bases lay in between. The germline V gene encodes CDR1 MNHEY and CDR2 SVGAGI. This CDR3 has 12 residues. The CDR3 region is CASSRGLHTQYF. DNA for the CDR3: TGTGCCAGCAGCCGAGGCCTTCATACGCAGTATTTT.

Many counts were recorded for this clonotype. The J gene is TRBJ2-1, the V gene TRBV29-1, with unresolved D. V shed 3 bases and J shed 6 bases, with 6 bases lying between them. The V gene's germline CDR1 is SQVTM and CDR2 ANQGSEA. The CDR3 spans 11 residues. The chain's CDR3 is CSVDPSNEQFF. The CDR3 DNA is TGCAGCGTTGATCCCAGCAATGAGCAGTTCTTC.

This clonotype showed up just a few times. V is TRBV12-3 or TRBV12-4 and J is TRBJ2-2; D could derive from TRBD1 or TRBD2 (7 bases each). V dropped 2 bases and J dropped 6 bases, with 16 bases sitting between them. The CDR3 loop spans 16 amino acids. The CDR3 DNA reads TGTGCCAGCAGTTTACAGGGGGGGCCATATCCCGGGGAGCTGTTTTTT. Translated, it gives CASSLQGGPYPGELFF.

This chain uses TRBV7-4 with TRBJ2-1, with D possibly called TRBD1 or TRBD2 (5 bases each). CDR3 length: 13 amino acids. V gave up 6 bases and J gave up 10 bases, with 16 bases separating them. Germline CDR1 SGHVT, CDR2 SQSDAQ. CDR3 region: CASRTGRPSEQFF. The DNA for the CDR3 is TGTGCCAGCAGGACGGGACGGCCGTCGGAGCAGTTCTTC.

This rearrangement joins TRBV20-1 to TRBJ2-3; 9 nucleotides line up with TRBD1. The germline CDR1 and CDR2 sequences are DFQATT and SNEGSKA (reference sequence). CDR3 size: 13 residues. Trimming cost V 5 bases and J 12 bases; bases outside gene matches: 12. The CDR3 reads CSAGGQGLEQQYF. In DNA form, the CDR3 reads TGCAGTGCTGGAGGACAGGGGTTGGAACAACAGTATTTT.

This clonotype was detected ten times or more. CDR3 in amino acids: CSARAGTANNEQFF. CDR3 DNA sequence: TGCAGTGCTAGAGCCGGGACCGCCAACAATGAGCAGTTCTTC. The gene calls are TRBV20-1 and TRBJ2-1; D may correspond to TRBD1 or TRBD2 (5 bases each). The V and J ends lost 1 base and 5 bases respectively, with 12 bases between them. CDR3 length: 14 amino acids. The germline V gene encodes CDR1 DFQATT and CDR2 SNEGSKA (reference sequence).

The chain employs TRBV29-1 and TRBJ2-3; D gene ambiguous. The CDR3 has 15 amino acids. V was pared by 2 bases and J by 3 bases, with 15 bases between. Germline V gene data show CDR1 as SQVTM and CDR2 as ANQGSEA. The CDR3 spells CSVESPPKGTDTQYF. DNA for the CDR3: TGCAGCGTTGAAAGCCCTCCCAAAGGAACAGATACGCAGTATTTT.

Written as DNA, the CDR3 is TGTGCCAGCAGCTTAGAGGTAGCGTCAGAGACCCAGTACTTC. Its protein product is CASSLEVASETQYF. The chain is built from TRBV7-6 and TRBJ2-5; D might be TRBD2 (5 bases). This CDR3 is 14 amino acids long. From germline, CDR1 is SGHVS and CDR2 FNYEAQ. Trimming removed 1 base at V and 4 bases at J, with 10 bases between. Full variable domain (remainder filled in from reference TRBV7-6 and TRBJ2-5): GAGVSQSPRYKVTKRGQDVALRCDPISGHVSLYWYRQALGQGPEFLTYFNYEAQQDKSGLPNDRFSAERPEGSISTLTIQRTEQRDSAMYRCASSLEVASETQYFGPGTRLLVL.

This clonotype was observed at least ten times. J is TRBJ2-3 and V is TRBV29-1; 12 bases align to TRBD2. Per germline, CDR1 SQVTM and CDR2 ANQGSEA. Losses at the gene ends were 3 bases for V and 7 bases for J; bases not matched to a gene: 20. This CDR3 has 19 amino acids. The CDR3: CSVESDPIQLAGGPYTQYF. Here the CDR3 DNA reads TGCAGCGTTGAGTCGGACCCCATCCAGCTAGCGGGGGGGCCGTATACGCAGTATTTT.

This clonotype appeared many times. The chain links TRBV29-1 to TRBJ2-7; weak D call: TRBD1 (5 bases). The CDR3 totals 15 residues. Deletions cut 6 bases from V and 2 bases from J, with 20 bases between. Germline loops: CDR1 SQVTM, CDR2 ANQGSEA. The chain's CDR3 is CSVLVGHILTYEQYF. CDR3 bases: TGCAGCGTATTGGTCGGACACATTTTAACCTACGAGCAGTACTTC.

The V and J genes are TRBV29-1 and TRBJ2-2; the D is unclear. The germline CDR1 and CDR2 sequences are SQVTM and ANQGSEA. V shed 3 bases and J shed 1 base, with 6 bases lying between them. This CDR3 is 13 amino acids long. The DNA for the CDR3 is TGCAGCGTTGAGGCAGGGAACACCGGGGAGCTGTTTTTT. Protein: CSVEAGNTGELFF.

At least ten counts were recorded for this clonotype. The V call is TRBV28, the J call TRBJ2-1; TRBD1 agrees at 7 bases. J gave up 5 bases and V 7 bases, and 11 bases lay outside the gene matches. The germline CDR1 and CDR2 sequences are MDHEN and SYDVKM. This CDR3 spans 15 amino acids. CDR3 sequence: CASTPSDRYDNEQFF. The CDR3 DNA reads TGTGCCAGCACCCCATCGGACAGGTATGACAATGAGCAGTTCTTC.

This clonotype was detected ten times or more. CDR3: CAISDSLAGGTDTQYF. CDR3 sequence (DNA): TGTGCCATCAGTGACTCACTAGCGGGGGGCACAGATACGCAGTATTTT. This rearrangement joins TRBV10-3 to TRBJ2-3; 11 bases line up with TRBD2. The CDR3 covers 16 residues. Germline trimming cut 3 bases from V and 1 base from J; bases unmatched to any gene: 3. CDR1 ENHRY and CDR2 SYGVKD come from the germline V gene.

This clonotype was seen ten or more times. This sequence joins TRBV12-3 or TRBV12-4 and TRBJ2-1, with 11 bases aligning to TRBD2. The length of the CDR3 is 15 residues. With V trimmed by 7 bases and J by 4 bases, 6 bases remained unmatched. CDR3 sequence: CASTLGTSGYNEQFF. The CDR3 nucleotides read TGTGCCAGCACCCTTGGGACTAGCGGTTACAATGAGCAGTTCTTC.

This clonotype was seen at least ten times. The rearrangement links TRBV5-6 to TRBJ1-2; D is perhaps TRBD1 (5 bases). Trimming cost V 4 bases and J 1 base, with 11 bases left between them. Germline CDR1 and CDR2: SGHDT and YYEEEE. The CDR3 has 14 amino acids. In nucleotides, the CDR3 is TGTGCCAGCAGCGTAGGGGACCTTAACTATGGCTACACCTTC. It yields the protein CASSVGDLNYGYTF.

The chain recombines TRBV20-1 with TRBJ2-7; 9 bases line up with TRBD2. The germline V gene has CDR1 DFQATT and CDR2 SNEGSKA (reference sequence). This CDR3 region has 16 residues. J was trimmed by 5 bases and V by 2 bases; bases with no gene match: 13. The CDR3 spells CSARSTWVAGAHEQYF. The CDR3 DNA is TGCAGTGCTAGATCGACATGGGTAGCGGGAGCGCACGAGCAGTACTTC.

V and J are TRBV9 and TRBJ2-7; D remains unclear. V shed 3 bases and J shed 0 bases, with 16 bases lying between them. The CDR3 has 16 amino acids. Germline CDR1 and CDR2: SGDLS and YYNGEE. CDR3 amino acids: CASSDRSEAPSYEQYF. CDR3 DNA sequence: TGTGCCAGCAGCGACCGATCCGAGGCTCCCTCCTACGAGCAGTACTTC.

This clonotype was detected many times. The gene calls are TRBV25-1 and TRBJ1-1; D is unclear. The CDR3 is 15 residues long. The germline V gene encodes CDR1 MGHDK and CDR2 SYGVNS. V lost 0 bases to trimming and J lost 3 bases, with 11 bases between them. CDR3 amino acids: CASSEYFLADTEAFF. CDR3 sequence (DNA): TGTGCCAGCAGTGAATACTTCCTGGCGGACACTGAAGCTTTCTTT.

The chain employs TRBV5-6 and TRBJ2-7; no firm D call. Per germline, CDR1 SGHDT and CDR2 YYEEEE. This CDR3 region has 13 residues. V was clipped by 4 bases and J by 5 bases, with 13 bases between them. The CDR3 region is CASSTGSDNEQYF. The CDR3 coding sequence is TGTGCCAGCAGCACTGGGTCCGACAACGAGCAGTACTTC.

This clonotype was detected only a few times. The chain joins TRBV3-1 to TRBJ2-1, with 11 nucleotides matching TRBD2. The germline V gene has CDR1 LGHDT and CDR2 YNNKEL (reference sequence). There are 20 residues in the CDR3. The V segment lost 1 base and the J segment 2 bases; nucleotides outside the gene matches: 13. The CDR3 DNA is TGTGCCAGCAGCCAAGGCGGGGGTTTACTAGCGGGAGTCACCTACAATGAGCAGTTCTTC. Encoded protein: CASSQGGGLLAGVTYNEQFF.

A few counts support this clonotype. V is TRBV7-2 and J is TRBJ2-1; D remains unclear. The V and J ends lost 4 bases and 8 bases respectively, with 18 bases between them. The germline V gene has CDR1 SGHTA and CDR2 FQGNSA. The CDR3 extends over 15 amino acids. This chain's CDR3 is CASSSRHLEVDEQFF. The CDR3 DNA is TGTGCCAGCAGCTCTAGACACCTAGAGGTCGATGAGCAGTTCTTC.

V and J are TRBV20-1 and TRBJ2-7, with D maybe TRBD2 (5 bases). The CDR3 has 12 amino acids. Trimming cost V 0 bases and J 3 bases, with 6 bases left between them. The germline V gene has CDR1 DFQATT and CDR2 SNEGSKA (reference sequence). The chain's CDR3 is CSARDGNYEQYF. The CDR3 DNA reads as TGCAGTGCTAGAGACGGGAACTACGAGCAGTACTTC.

The chain links TRBV2 to TRBJ2-6; TRBD1 aligns across 12 bases. CDR1 and CDR2 (germline): SNHLY, FYNNEI. V lost 2 bases to trimming and J lost 1 base; unmatched junction nucleotides: 6. The CDR3 covers 19 residues. The CDR3 sequence is CASSESWGQGASGANVLTF. In nucleotides, the CDR3 is TGTGCCAGCAGTGAATCCTGGGGACAGGGGGCTTCTGGGGCCAACGTCCTGACTTTC.